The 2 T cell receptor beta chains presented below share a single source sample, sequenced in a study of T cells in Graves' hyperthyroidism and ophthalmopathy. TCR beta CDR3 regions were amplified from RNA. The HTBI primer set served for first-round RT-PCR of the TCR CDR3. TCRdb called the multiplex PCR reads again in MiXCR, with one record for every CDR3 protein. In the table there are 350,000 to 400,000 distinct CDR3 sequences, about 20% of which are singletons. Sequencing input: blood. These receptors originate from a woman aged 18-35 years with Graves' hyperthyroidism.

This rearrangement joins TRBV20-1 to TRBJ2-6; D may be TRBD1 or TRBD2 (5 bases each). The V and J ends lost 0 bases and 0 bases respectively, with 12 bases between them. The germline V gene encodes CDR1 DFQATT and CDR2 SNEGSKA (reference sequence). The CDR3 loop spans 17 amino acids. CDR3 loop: CSARDRSGSSGANVLTF. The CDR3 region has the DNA TGCAGTGCTAGAGATCGTTCAGGGAGCTCTGGGGCCAACGTCCTGACTTTC.

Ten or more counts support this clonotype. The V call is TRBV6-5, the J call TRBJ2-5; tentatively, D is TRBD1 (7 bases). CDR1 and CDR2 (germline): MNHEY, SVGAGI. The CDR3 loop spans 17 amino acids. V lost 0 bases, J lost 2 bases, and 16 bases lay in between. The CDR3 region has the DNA TGTGCCAGCAGTTACTCTGGTTCAGGGGGGAGACAAGAGACCCAGTACTTC. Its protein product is CASSYSGSGGRQETQYF.